This TCR beta chain derives from a study of control samples from healthy donors and cancer patients (dated by TCRdb to about 2020). About this clone: The target of this receptor is not known. Base qualities were left out, and no much larger clone turns up one base away.

Receptor libraries were prepared by the immunoSEQ multiplex PCR assay. The clones in this table, taken by TCRdb from immuneACCESS, are in-frame only. Not every clone is retained; where verified, under half of the shortfall comes from an unresolved V gene, and the cause of the rest is unknown. Here the sample has approximately 98,000 clones; about 80% occur a single time. The top ten clonotypes cover 6% to 8% of the sample. Relative to germline, V is missing 5 bases and J is missing 8 bases, with 5 bases of the junction outside any gene match. The CDR3 starts with the cysteine, ends with the phenylalanine, and has 13 residues. Just CDR3 DNA is preserved here, 39 bases in frame from base 1. CDR1 SGHAT and CDR2 FQNNGV are derived from the germline V gene.

The origin of this receptor is a man younger than 35 in good health. This chain joins TRBV11-2 to TRBJ1-2; 10 bases in between match TRBD1. Input material: blood. The CDR3 amino acid sequence is: CASSHGTGDGYTF. The DNA reads TGTGCCAGCAGCCACGGGACAGGGGACGGCTACACCTTC.